This T cell receptor beta chain was found in a study of T cells after yellow fever vaccination. Losses at the gene ends were 4 bases for V and 2 bases for J; bases not matched to a gene: 4. Germline V CDR1 and CDR2: GTSNPN, SVGIG (reference sequence). The length of the CDR3 is 14 residues. Using its own MiXCR run on the 5' RACE reads, TCRdb lists one record per CDR3 protein. Of 400,000 or so distinct CDR3 sequences in the sample, 15% to 20% were seen once. The rearrangement links TRBV30 to TRBJ2-2, with 7 bases identical to TRBD1. The input for sequencing was PBMCs, taken before the yellow fever booster vaccination. This sequence was found in a man aged 18 to 30 who received the YFV17D yellow fever vaccine. DNA of the CDR3: TGTGCCTGGAATCGACAGGGCAACACCGGGGAGCTGTTTTTT. Translated, it gives CAWNRQGNTGELFF. Full variable domain (rest looked up from reference TRBV30 and TRBJ2-2): SQTIHQWPATLVQPVGSPLSLECTVEGTSNPNLYWYRQAAGRGLQLLFYSVGIGQISSEVPQNLSASRPQDRQFILSSKKLLLSDSGFYLCAWNRQGNTGELFFGEGSRLTVL.